This is a list of T cell receptor beta chains from one sample in a study of T cells in Graves' hyperthyroidism and ophthalmopathy. TCRdb re-analysed the multiplex PCR reads in MiXCR, keeping a single row per CDR3 protein. This sample has about 480,000 distinct CDR3 sequences, with approximately 15% found just once. The specimen sequenced was blood. The receptor set was obtained from a woman between 18 and 30 years old with Graves' hyperthyroidism. The CDR3 runs from the conserved cysteine through the conserved F or W. The order of the fields is D gene, V gene, clone size, J gene, CDR3 protein, CDR3 DNA. A D gene is named only where the DNA matches it firmly. Not every row has a clone size; where given, it reads once, few, many or a size class.

>TRBD1|TRBV11-2|many|TRBJ2-2
CASSQPGQPTGELFF
TGTGCCAGCAGCCAACCGGGACAGCCGACCGGGGAGCTGTTTTTT
>TRBD1|TRBV4-2|few|TRBJ1-2
CASSQDPGTDYTF
TGTGCCAGCAGCCAAGACCCCGGGACAGACTACACCTTC
>.|TRBV6-2/TRBV6-3|few|TRBJ2-1
CASSAEAGRDNEQFF
TGTGCCAGCAGTGCCGAGGCCGGGAGAGACAATGAGCAGTTCTTC
>TRBD2|TRBV7-3|few|TRBJ2-7
CASSTGLAGESEQYF
TGTGCCAGCAGCACCGGACTAGCGGGAGAGTCGGAGCAGTACTTC
>.|TRBV20-1|.|TRBJ2-5
CSARSGEGSETQYF
TGCAGTGCTAGAAGCGGCGAAGGGTCGGAGACCCAGTACTTC
>TRBD2|TRBV20-1|many|TRBJ2-7
CSAFGTRNEQYF
TGCAGTGCTTTTGGGACTAGGAACGAGCAGTACTTC
>.|TRBV3-1|many|TRBJ2-3
CASSQVPDGVDTQYF
TGTGCCAGCAGCCAAGTTCCGGATGGAGTGGATACGCAGTATTTT
>TRBD1|TRBV30|many|TRBJ2-5
CAWSRDRDQETQYF
TGTGCCTGGAGCCGGGACAGGGACCAAGAGACCCAGTACTTC
>.|TRBV12-5|.|TRBJ1-4
CASGLRGGRRIEKLFF
TGTGCTAGTGGTTTGAGGGGGGGTCGGCGGATTGAAAAACTGTTTTTT
>.|TRBV20-1|many|TRBJ2-1
CSASGYGSSSYNEQFF
TGCAGTGCTAGCGGCTACGGGAGTAGCTCCTACAATGAGCAGTTCTTC
>.|TRBV24-1|few|TRBJ1-1
CATTDLGTEAFF
TGTGCCACCACTGACCTCGGCACTGAAGCTTTCTTT
>.|TRBV27|.|TRBJ2-2
CASSLFPYPRDGVTGELFF
TGTGCCAGCAGTTTATTCCCCTATCCGCGGGATGGGGTCACCGGGGAGCTGTTTTTT
>.|TRBV20-1|many|TRBJ1-4
CSAARGRNEKLFF
TGCAGTGCTGCCCGGGGCCGAAATGAAAAACTGTTTTTT
>.|TRBV11-2|few|TRBJ2-3
CASSLTYTQYF
TGTGCCAGCAGCTTGACATATACGCAGTATTTT
>.|TRBV24-1|many|TRBJ2-3
CATSDLERMDTQYF
TGTGCCACCAGTGATCTGGAGCGGATGGATACGCAGTATTTT
>.|TRBV12-3/TRBV12-4|.|TRBJ1-6
CGSNPQGRGYNSPLRF
TGTGGCAGCAATCCACAGGGTCGGGGCTATAATTCACCCCTCCGCTTT
>TRBD1|TRBV20-1|few|TRBJ1-1
CSARGDRDAFF
TGCAGTGCTAGGGGGGACAGGGATGCTTTCTTT
>.|TRBV9|.|TRBJ2-1
CASTEASDYNEQFF
TGTGCCAGCACCGAAGCTTCGGACTACAATGAGCAGTTCTTC
>TRBD1|TRBV2|many|TRBJ1-4
CASITGGATNEKLFF
TGTGCCAGCATAACAGGGGGCGCAACTAATGAAAAACTGTTTTTT
>.|TRBV20-1|few|TRBJ1-1
CSARRRMNTEAFF
TGCAGTGCTAGACGGCGGATGAACACTGAAGCTTTCTTT
>.|TRBV7-9|few|TRBJ1-1
CASSLGYLYAEAFF
TGTGCCAGCAGCTTAGGGTACCTGTACGCTGAAGCTTTCTTT
>.|TRBV14|few|TRBJ2-1
CASSQEVRDEQFF
TGTGCCAGCAGCCAAGAAGTAAGGGATGAGCAGTTCTTC
>.|TRBV10-1|.|TRBJ1-5
CASSVGEQPQHF
TGCGCCAGCAGTGTAGGGGAACAGCCCCAGCATTTT
>TRBD1|TRBV9|many|TRBJ2-1
CASSVASGGAGNEQFF
TGTGCCAGCAGCGTAGCCTCAGGGGGCGCAGGCAATGAGCAGTTCTTC
>.|TRBV20-1|many|TRBJ2-2
CSARVPGKNTGELFF
TGCAGTGCTAGAGTACCTGGGAAGAACACCGGGGAGCTGTTTTTT
>TRBD1|TRBV9|many|TRBJ2-3
CASSVAGTGRHSQYF
TGTGCCAGCAGCGTAGCCGGGACAGGGAGACACTCGCAGTATTTT
>TRBD2|TRBV7-3|few|TRBJ2-3
CASSTSGSLGTDTQYF
TGTGCCAGCAGCACTAGCGGGAGTCTGGGCACAGATACGCAGTATTTT
>TRBD2|TRBV20-1|.|TRBJ2-7
CSATRLAGEKDEQYF
TGCAGTGCTACCCGACTAGCGGGAGAAAAGGACGAGCAGTACTTC
>.|TRBV6-2/TRBV6-3|few|TRBJ2-1
CASSYNPNEQFF
TGTGCCAGCAGTTACAATCCCAATGAGCAGTTCTTC
>TRBD2|TRBV19|many|TRBJ2-7
CASRKLAGSSYEQYF
TGTGCCAGTAGAAAACTAGCGGGATCCTCCTACGAGCAGTACTTC
>.|TRBV9|few|TRBJ2-3
CASSVDDGGSTDTQYF
TGTGCCAGCAGCGTAGACGACGGAGGCAGCACAGATACGCAGTATTTT
>TRBD2|TRBV19|few|TRBJ2-2
CASSTGRLAGFSGELFF
TGTGCCAGTAGTACGGGGAGACTAGCTGGTTTTTCCGGGGAGCTGTTTTTT
>.|TRBV9|many|TRBJ1-5
CASSVTPNQPQHF
TGTGCCAGCAGCGTAACCCCAAATCAGCCCCAGCATTTT
>.|TRBV7-9|.|TRBJ2-3
CASSLEGFSSTDTQYF
TGTGCCAGCAGCTTAGAGGGCTTCTCCTCCACAGATACGCAGTATTTT
>TRBD2|TRBV10-2|many|TRBJ2-2
CASSVTSGNTGELFF
TGCGCCAGCAGTGTGACTAGCGGGAACACCGGGGAGCTGTTTTTT
>TRBD1|TRBV7-3|.|TRBJ1-1
CASNAGGKVNTEAFF
TGTGCCAGCAACGCAGGGGGCAAGGTAAACACTGAAGCTTTCTTT
>.|TRBV5-1|many|TRBJ1-1
CASSSQRTNTEAFF
TGCGCCAGCAGCTCACAGAGGACGAACACTGAAGCTTTCTTT
>.|TRBV7-2|many|TRBJ2-5
CASSLRTQETQYF
TGTGCCAGCAGCTTAAGGACCCAAGAGACCCAGTACTTC
>.|TRBV3-1|once|TRBJ2-5
CANSQEPGGETQYF
TGTGCCAACAGCCAAGAGCCGGGTGGCGAGACCCAGTACTTC
>TRBD2|TRBV10-3|few|TRBJ2-3
CAISLAGPHTDTQYF
TGTGCCATCAGTCTAGCGGGTCCCCACACAGATACGCAGTATTTT
>.|TRBV7-2|many|TRBJ1-3
CASSLVERRGLNTIYF
TGTGCCAGCAGCTTAGTAGAGCGCAGGGGATTAAACACCATATATTTT